What follows is one T cell receptor (beta chain) and its context. This sample is part of a study of blood T cell repertoires in COVID-19. Study at large: Some COVID-19 samples were acute and others convalescent; all came from the United States, Italy and Spain.

Clones were sequenced by immunoSEQ multiplex PCR, and TCRdb holds only the in-frame ones, with some missing. The table has around 380,000 clones, 81% seen once. This receptor was identified in a human donor with acute or convalescent COVID-19. The donor label of this sample is uncertain. Sequencing input: peripheral blood.

CDR3: CASSDELGYEQFF. CDR3 bases: TGTGCCAGCAGTGACGAGCTAGGCTATGAGCAGTTCTTC. This chain joins TRBV6-4 and TRBJ2-1; D not certain. Per the germline V gene, CDR1 is MRHNA and CDR2 is SNTAGT. V was shortened by 2 bases and J by 8 bases, with 10 bases between the two germline ends. The CDR3 has 13 residues.